This TCR beta chain was observed in a study of blood T cell repertoires in COVID-19. As for the study in general: Sources were T cells, B-cell-depleted T cells, or PBMCs; the material itself was cDNA or gDNA.

Original data processing: Reference gene primer amplification gave estimated nucleated cell counts. Generated by immunoSEQ multiplex PCR, the TCRdb table keeps only in-frame clones and is missing some. V, J and clone size derive from that table, while D and trimming were established from the DNA sequence. The table records approximately 250,000 clones, over 70% of them present only once. Source material: peripheral blood. This receptor was obtained from a human donor in a cohort sampled during active COVID-19.

The CDR3 nucleotides are TGTGCCAGCAGCGTAGAGGGGTCTGCTCCGGTCACCCTCCACTTT. Its protein product is CASSVEGSAPVTLHF. The chain couples TRBV9 to TRBJ1-6; D may be TRBD1 (5 bases). Trimming removed 0 bases from V and 14 bases from J, with 18 bases in between. The CDR3 consists of 15 residues. CDR1 is SGDLS and CDR2 is YYNGEE in the germline V gene.